This TCR beta chain was sequenced during a study of T-cell reconstitution after alpha-beta-depleted transplantation in children. Study-level findings and limits: Fresh T-cell production supplied most of the T-cell counts and diversity seen one year after transplant.

The germline CDR1 and CDR2 sequences are SGHVS and FQNEAQ. V was trimmed by 1 base and J by 0 bases, leaving 10 bases between them. There are 16 residues in the CDR3. This clonotype came up many times. What it recognizes is unknown. Unique molecular identifiers tagged the TCRbeta library. TCRdb passed the PCR reads through MiXCR, listing each CDR3 protein once. The data contain around 270,000 distinct CDR3 sequences, 6% to 10% of them singletons. The receptor's source is a female patient aged 2-10 years who had a stem cell transplant for Fanconi anemia, so the T cells may come from the graft donor. Material: peripheral blood, obtained 360 days after TCRalphabeta/CD19-depleted stem cell transplant. The chain couples TRBV7-8 to TRBJ1-3; D call uncertain. The CDR3 DNA sequence: TGTGCCAGCAGCTTAGACCCGTACCTCTCTGGAAACACCATATATTTT. Its translation is CASSLDPYLSGNTIYF.